What follows describes a single TCR beta chain. Its antigen remains unknown. Generated by immunoSEQ multiplex PCR, the TCRdb table keeps only in-frame clones and is missing some. This sample has about 29,000 clones, with 92% found just once. This sample is drawn from a study of T cell clonotyping in hematopoietic cell transplantation. Study-level points and caveats: CD4 and CD8 repertoire contributions could not be separated without sorting. Graft donor and pretransplant recipient Inverse Simpson Index values predicted broader posttransplant TCR diversity. Few recipient clonotypes overlapped donors; over 95% were de novo at given depth. Pathologically expanded recipient clonotypes increased progressively from day 30 to day 180 as diversity fell.

CDR1 and CDR2 from the germline V gene are MNHNS and SASEGT. Trimming removed 10 bases at V and 5 bases at J, with 11 bases between. CDR3 length equals 11 residues. The specimen was PBMCs, collected 100 days after allogeneic stem cell transplant. The sequence came from a female patient in her forties or fifties who had an allogeneic stem cell transplant from a related donor, so the T cells may come from the graft donor. Some clones in this sample may be carry-over from other donors' samples. The chain joins TRBV6-1 to TRBJ1-1; D gene unclear. Here the CDR3 reads CATLRGTEAFF. The CDR3 bases are TGTGCCACCCTACGCGGGACTGAAGCTTTCTTT.